This TCR beta chain appears in the sequencing data of a study of cytomegalovirus exposure and HLA in healthy donors (dated by TCRdb to about 2017). Study-level background: In an earlier analysis of 550 to 750 of the donors, approximately 300 Gb of sequence data and 90 million to 130 million unique TCR beta sequences from about 190 million T cells were reported. An early release covering 500 to 750 HLA-typed donors comprised roughly 300 gigabases of sequencing data and approximately 80 million unique TCR sequences. The genetic ancestry cluster associated with self-reported Caucasian donors included 80% to 90% of the roughly 380 genotyped donors. The aim of the study was to test whether cataloging public T cell receptors could identify signatures of past pathogen exposure. The study used immunosequencing to profile the T cell repertoires of about 670 subjects and linked those repertoires to cytomegalovirus serostatus. Along with the roughly 610-subject first cohort, a separate validation cohort of 120 different subjects was used. High-throughput TCR immunosequencing, statistical association of individual TCRs with disease status, and machine learning were combined to predict cytomegalovirus infection status. In a later analysis, previously published TCR beta repertoires from about 640 donors were re-analyzed and high-resolution HLA genotyping was added so that TCR occurrence patterns could be studied. The later analysis used no new phenotypic data to find candidate immune exposures, relying instead on TCR beta sequences and their occurrence across donors. An earlier analysis of some 600 of the donors applied high-throughput TCR beta sequencing to assess whether each TCR beta V gene segment acted as functional or pseudogenic. Alongside the repertoire data, information on donor age, sex, ethnicity and CMV serostatus was compiled. Genome-wide SNP genotypes for about three fifths of the 666 donors were used in a later genetic analysis, which treated that subset as a discovery cohort. All discovery cohort repertoires had been generated on a single sequencing platform. HLA typing covered class I and class II loci at four-digit resolution. Typing coverage varied by locus: 629-630 donors for A, B, C, DRB1 and DQB1; around 560 for DQA1; around 570 for DPA1; fewer than 480 for DPB1. Because of strong linkage in the cohort, a handful of DR-DQ haplotypes were treated as single units for association and clustering. Among some 400 genotyped donors of the cohort, an average of 235,054 unique TCR beta nucleotide sequences were sequenced per donor, roughly a sixth of them non-productive.

Receptor libraries were prepared by the immunoSEQ multiplex PCR assay. The multiplex PCR relied on a mix of 60 forward primers for TCR Vbeta segments and 13 reverse primers for TCR Jbeta segments. The CDR3 region of rearranged TCR beta genes was amplified from genomic DNA with a multiplex PCR assay. The Illumina HiSeq System was used to sequence the amplified TCR beta libraries as 87-base-pair reads. On the study's bioinformatics: A later analysis tallied around 87 million unique TCR beta chains across the 666 repertoires, and approximately 12 million of those chains were shared by two or more donors. Raw reads were error-corrected and collapsed into unique sequences by a nearest-neighbor algorithm in which closely related sequences were merged to remove PCR and sequencing errors. CDR3 sequences were aligned to IMGT reference sequences to assign V, D and J gene segments. For a sequence to be retained, a match of at least six nucleotides to both a V gene segment and a J gene segment was required. A rearrangement counted as productive if the CDR3 had no stop codons and remained in frame with V and J, and every other rearrangement counted as non-productive. Following IMGT convention, CDR3 was defined as the stretch from the second conserved V-encoded cysteine to the conserved J-encoded phenylalanine. The earlier analysis of about 570 of the donors excluded any sequence lacking an unambiguous match to a single V gene segment. An earlier analysis of 500 to 600 of the donors classified V segments as functional when productive rearrangements were above 56.7% and as segregating when the standard deviation between donors was above 5%. To diagnose cytomegalovirus status from the catalog of TCR beta chain sequences, a statistical classification framework was built. A later analysis assigned V and J genes by comparing TCR nucleotide sequences with IMGT/GENE-DB human TR gene sequences. A later analysis assigned CDR3 sequences and most-parsimonious VDJ recombination scenarios with the TCRdist pipeline. In a later analysis, each TCR beta chain was defined by its CDR3 amino acid sequence together with its V-gene family, and reads without a unique V-gene family were excluded. As a way to deal with suspected cross-contamination and a sequencing artifact, a later analysis dropped nearly 600 nucleotide sequences that were highly shared and had low generation probability. A later analysis calculated a clonal expansion index for each public chain from normalized within-repertoire ranks of inferred template counts. A later analysis computed generation probabilities with a VDJ recombination model fitted to out-of-frame rearrangements, and checked the results against IGoR. In a later analysis, hypergeometric tests were used to score TCR-TCR, TCR-HLA and TCR-CMV co-occurrence, with a repertoire-size bias correction applied to TCR pairs. In a later analysis, false discovery rates were estimated by permuting HLA or CMV assignments 20 times. In a later analysis, co-occurring TCRs were grouped using DBSCAN, and TCRdist sequence similarity was added for clustering within HLA-allele-positive subsets. Repertoires with fewer than 30,000 or more than 120,000 public chains, plus five repertoires with anomalous nucleotide sharing, were excluded from co-occurrence clustering. The table was pulled from immuneACCESS by TCRdb, which kept in-frame rearrangements only. Such tables lose some clones; where checked, under half of the loss comes from unresolved V genes, and the rest has no known cause. Clonal size and the V and J genes are those of that table, whereas D and trimming came from the DNA. The sample records over 150,000 clones, roughly 71% of which are singletons. Of the sample, 2.5% to 3% is held by the ten largest clones.

The cohort was made up of about 610 healthy bone marrow donors. At the time of sampling, every cohort member was nominally healthy, though immune exposures that went unrecorded were likely present. The donor was CMV seropositive and was included in the group of about 290 seropositive cohort members. A peripheral blood sample was provided by each donor, and peripheral blood mononuclear cells were used for TCR beta sequencing. Genomic DNA extraction from the blood cell samples was performed with the Qiagen DNeasy Blood Extraction Kit. About this clone itself: Its antigen target is currently unknown. No base qualities exist here, and no much larger clone lies one base off it.

Overall results and qualifications from the work: The authors suggested that the approach could potentially be extended to other disease states and immunological phenotypes. The 87-base-pair reads could not distinguish some IMGT-functional V segments, including TRBV6-2 and TRBV6-3, so those segments were excluded. This cohort had only TCR beta chains sequenced, and the lack of alpha or paired-chain data limited which features could be detected. A later analysis associated 17,000 or so TCR beta sequences with specific HLA alleles at a false discovery rate of 0.05. The classifier was reported to diagnose cytomegalovirus status with high specificity and sensitivity in both the original cohort and the validation cohort. A cluster of highly shared sequence variants was judged likely to represent a technical artifact of the sequencing pipeline. In an earlier analysis of 587 of the donors, most TCR beta V segments appeared in productive rearrangements about 87% or about 30% of the time, broadly matching IMGT annotations. An association between a missense DCLRE1C variant and V-gene and J-gene trimming of TCR beta chains was found in a later genetic analysis and replicated in an independent cohort. Sequencing depth was assumed to be roughly uniform across donors in the presence/absence analyses, though that assumption may not hold. Compared with equally common non-associated chains, HLA-associated TCR beta chains in a later analysis were more clonally expanded and had lower generation probabilities. A later analysis reported that several top co-occurrence clusters appeared linked to parvovirus B19, influenza, CMV and Epstein-Barr virus. In a later genetic analysis, fewer N-insertions in productive TCRs were reported among donors in an Asian-associated ancestry cluster than the approximately 670-donor mean. Correlated functional status among segregating V segments might reflect linkage disequilibrium, but an unknown experimental factor could not be ruled out. Because HLA typing was unavailable for some donors at each locus, only the typed subset was used in association tests. Because counts were too low, seventeen rarely observed V segments, including chromosome 9 orphons, were excluded from the earlier analysis of a few hundred of the donors. A further reported finding was that TCR beta sequences accurately predicted the HLA-A and HLA-B alleles for most subjects in the first cohort. In vitro tests confirmed that a few of the cytomegalovirus-associated TCR beta chains recognize cytomegalovirus antigens. According to a later analysis, most CMV-associated TCR beta chains appeared to be HLA-restricted, and the HLA associations seemed to be driven largely by CMV exposure. In a later analysis, TCR association rates were found to vary across HLA loci, with the most associated TCRs seen for DRB1 alleles and the fewest for HLA-C alleles. When HLA alleles, especially DR and DQ, strongly co-occurred, TCR associations were difficult to assign to individual alleles. CMV serostatus was the only immune exposure information available for the cohort. A total of 150 to 200 TCR beta chains were listed by the study as associated with cytomegalovirus. Most TCR sequences were observed very rarely across donors, whereas some public TCRs were present in many individuals.

Trimming at the junction amounts to 4 bases on V and 2 bases on J, and the germline ends lie 14 bases apart. The CDR3, cysteine through phenylalanine, is 16 amino acids long. The read is trimmed to its CDR3 DNA, 48 bases read in frame from base 1. CDR1 and CDR2 are read off the germline V gene as SNHLY and FYNNEI. The V and J segments used are TRBV2 and TRBJ2-2; TRBD2 is perhaps the D gene, given 5 matching bases. This clonotype was obtained from a woman aged 45 to 65 in good health and CMV-seropositive. The sequenced material came from PBMCs. The bases read TGTGCCAGCAGTGGGCCGGGAAGAGTCAACACCGGGGAGCTGTTTTTT. It specifies CASSGPGRVNTGELFF. The CDR3 plus the reference TRBV2 and TRBJ2-2 genes for the other parts give the full variable domain: EPEVTQTPSHQVTQMGQEVILRCVPISNHLYFYWYRQILGQKVEFLVSFYNNEISEKSEIFDDQFSVERPDGSNFTLKIRSTKLEDSAMYFCASSGPGRVNTGELFFGEGSRLTVL.